This T cell receptor beta chain was sequenced for a study of shared clonotypes between healthy human individuals. Assay used: immunoSEQ multiplex PCR; TCRdb lists only in-frame clones, some missing. The repertoire holds roughly 1,100,000 clones, 65% to 80% seen once, with about 1.4% in the top ten. There are a few counts of this clone. This sequence was found in a man between 18 and 29 years old in good health. Sequenced material: memory CD4+ T cells sorted from blood. Subset described: CD45RA-negative fraction.

In DNA, the CDR3 is TGTGCCAGCAGCGGGGGACGGAGTAATAGGTTCAGGGGTAATCAGCCCCAGCATTTT. Translation: CASSGGRSNRFRGNQPQHF. This chain uses TRBV2 with TRBJ1-5; a weak D match, TRBD1 (6 bases). V was pared by 6 bases and J by 4 bases, with 28 bases between. The CDR3 spans 19 residues. CDR1 SNHLY and CDR2 FYNNEI come from the germline V gene.